The 9 T cell receptor beta chains given below trace back to one sample, sequenced in a study of CD8 T cells in ankylosing spondylitis. General study findings and limits: The study identified a TCR beta motif of several highly homologous variants that appeared characteristic of ankylosing spondylitis blood.

TCRdb ran MiXCR on the 5' RACE reads and lists one entry per CDR3 protein. The profile shows fewer than 750,000 distinct CDR3 sequences, 15% to 20% of them singletons. No antigens are known for them. Sequenced material: blood, either unsorted or a sorted T cell fraction (not recorded which). The source is a male donor with ankylosing spondylitis.

The chain combines TRBV4-1 with TRBJ1-2; no reliable D call. The CDR3 is 14 residues long. Trimming stripped 1 base from V and 1 base from J, with 7 bases between. Germline values: CDR1 MGHRA, CDR2 YSYEKL. The chain's CDR3 is CASSQVNDNYGYTF. The CDR3 nucleotides are TGCGCCAGCAGCCAAGTAAACGATAACTATGGCTACACCTTC.

The V gene is TRBV29-1, the J gene TRBJ2-7; D assignment may be TRBD1 or TRBD2 (5 bases each). The germline V gene encodes CDR1 SQVTM and CDR2 ANQGSEA. The CDR3 spans 14 residues. The ends were cut back, 0 bases at V and 3 bases at J, with 12 bases in the middle. The DNA for the CDR3 is TGCAGCGTTGAAGAGCGAGGGGCTGGCTACGAGCAGTACTTC. Encoded protein: CSVEERGAGYEQYF.

The CDR3 nucleotides read TGTGCCAGCACACGACAGGCCCTTCATGAGCAGTTCTTC. Translating gives CASTRQALHEQFF. This rearrangement joins TRBV6-1 to TRBJ2-1, with a possible D match to TRBD1 (6 bases). The germline gives CDR1 MNHNS, CDR2 SASEGT. The ends were cut back, 7 bases at V and 8 bases at J, with 15 bases in the middle. This CDR3 contains 13 residues.

Ten or more counts support this clonotype. This chain uses TRBV4-2 with TRBJ1-2; 7 bases agree with TRBD1. V trimming: 2 bases; J trimming: 8 bases; junction bases outside the gene matches: 14. This CDR3 spans 16 amino acids. Per germline, CDR1 LGHNA and CDR2 YNFKEQ. In DNA, the CDR3 is TGTGCCAGCAGCCAAAGCATAGGGACAGTGGGACAAGGCTACACCTTC. It translates to CASSQSIGTVGQGYTF.

V usage is TRBV2 and J usage is TRBJ1-3, with 8 nucleotides matching TRBD1. From germline, CDR1 is SNHLY and CDR2 FYNNEI. J lost 2 bases, V lost 8 bases, and 5 bases had no gene match. This CDR3 spans 14 amino acids. CDR3: CASLDRAAGNTIYF. The CDR3 DNA reads as TGTGCCAGCCTGGACAGGGCTGCTGGAAACACCATATATTTT.

This clonotype appeared a few times. This chain links TRBV4-1 with TRBJ1-4; D is possibly TRBD1 (5 bases). The CDR3 spans 17 residues. Trimming shortened V by 1 base and J by 7 bases, and 19 bases separated the two germline ends. Germline CDR1 reads MGHRA; CDR2 reads YSYEKL. The CDR3 here is CASSQGDGLSAVEKLFF. CDR3 DNA sequence: TGCGCCAGCAGCCAAGGGGACGGACTCTCAGCGGTTGAAAAACTGTTTTTT.

The V and J genes are TRBV7-2 and TRBJ2-5; 8 bases are shared with TRBD1. The CDR3 loop spans 14 amino acids. Per the germline V gene, CDR1 is SGHTA and CDR2 is FQGNSA. The V segment lost 5 bases and the J segment 5 bases; nucleotides outside the gene matches: 7. CDR3 nucleotides: TGTGCCAGCAGCGAGACAGGGGATGGCGAGACCCAGTACTTC. It encodes CASSETGDGETQYF.

V usage is TRBV20-1 and J usage is TRBJ1-1; D is uncertain. The V and J ends lost 3 bases and 5 bases respectively, with 13 bases between them. Germline CDR1 and CDR2: DFQATT and SNEGSKA (reference sequence). The CDR3 totals 13 residues. The DNA for the CDR3 is TGCAGTGCTAGTGGGGAGTTGGGGACTGAAGCTTTCTTT. Translation: CSASGELGTEAFF.

Comments on this clonotype: Because it lacks the conserved phenylalanine or tryptophan at the end, this CDR3 is likely a read error. It is unclear where the CDR3 begins or ends on the DNA, so no DNA is shown, and the CDR3 is as TCRdb lists it. V usage is TRBV3-1 and J usage is TRBJ2-7; the table's D gene call, TRBD1, was not cross checked with the DNA. From germline, CDR1 is LGHDT and CDR2 YNNKEL (reference sequence). The CDR3 totals 13 residues, both ends included. CDR3 sequence: CASSQGGQGQGKL.